This entry describes one TCR beta chain. This sample is drawn from a study of blood T cell repertoires in COVID-19. Study summary: Donors in the United States, Italy and Spain gave samples during acute or convalescent COVID-19. PBMCs, B-cell-depleted T cells, or T cells were the source of the cDNA or gDNA that made up the material.

Original methodology: Reference gene primer amplification gave estimated nucleated cell counts. The table came from immunoSEQ multiplex PCR; TCRdb's copy has only in-frame clones and leaves some out. V, J and clone size derive from that table, while D and trimming were established from the DNA sequence. Here the sample spans under 200,000 clones, roughly 84% being singletons. This clonotype was obtained from a man in his fifties or sixties with active or convalescent COVID-19. The sequenced sample was peripheral blood.

Here the CDR3 DNA reads TGTGCCAGCAGCCCATCCAGGGATGGCACTGAAGCTTTCTTT. This encodes CASSPSRDGTEAFF. V gene TRBV7-3 combines with J gene TRBJ1-1; the D gene is possibly TRBD1 (5 bases). CDR3 size: 14 residues. Germline CDR1 and CDR2: SGHTA and FQGTGA. V was pared by 5 bases and J by 4 bases, with 14 bases between.